A single sample gave rise to the 13 T cell receptor beta chains below, sequenced in a study of PD-L1 blockade in urothelial cancer. Clones were sequenced by immunoSEQ multiplex PCR, and TCRdb holds only the in-frame ones, with some missing. The data contain about 45,000 clones, about 90% of them singletons. The time point was: peripheral blood 6 weeks after treatment start. The sequencing here drew on PBMCs, taken around atezolizumab (anti-PD-L1) treatment. The receptors were sampled from a man between 70 and 80 years old with urothelial cancer.

The J gene is TRBJ2-5, the V gene TRBV18; 8 bases are a match to TRBD1. Germline V gene data show CDR1 as KGHSH and CDR2 as LQKENI. The ends lost 2 bases at V and 7 bases at J; junction bases unmatched: 9. This CDR3 comprises 15 residues. CDR3 coding DNA: TGTGCCAGCTCACCAAATACAGGGGGAAGAGTGACCCAGTACTTC. It translates to CASSPNTGGRVTQYF.

The chain links TRBV2 to TRBJ2-3, with 10 bases identical to TRBD2. The CDR3 is 16 residues long. V trimming: 7 bases; J trimming: 1 base; junction bases outside the gene matches: 8. Germline V gives CDR1 SNHLY, CDR2 FYNNEI. The CDR3 DNA follows: TGTGCCAGCAAAAAAGCGGGAGGGCGGGGCACAGATACGCAGTATTTT. As protein: CASKKAGGRGTDTQYF.

CDR3 DNA: TGTGCCAGCAGCTTAGGCGTAGGGGTAGACATTCAGTACTTC. The encoded protein is CASSLGVGVDIQYF. The V gene is TRBV11-2, the J gene TRBJ2-4; D is possibly TRBD1 (5 bases). The length of the CDR3 is 14 residues. V was trimmed by 1 base and J by 8 bases, leaving 12 bases between them. Germline CDR1 and CDR2: SGHAT and FQNNGV.

Concerning this clone itself: Within the sample, other DNA sequences also encode this same CDR3. The chain uses TRBV5-4 and TRBJ2-5, with 9 bases lining up with TRBD2. The germline gives CDR1 SGHNT, CDR2 YYREEE (reference sequence). The trim removed 1 base at V and 5 bases at J, leaving 3 bases unmatched. The CDR3 contains 14 residues. The CDR3, as DNA: TGTGCCAGCAGCTTGAAAGCGGGAGGTGAGACCCAGTACTTC. Translation: CASSLKAGGETQYF.

The V and J genes are TRBV7-3 and TRBJ1-1, with 8 nucleotides matching TRBD1. Trimming cost V 5 bases and J 4 bases; bases outside gene matches: 6. Per germline, CDR1 SGHTA and CDR2 FQGTGA. CDR3 length: 14 residues. CDR3 protein: CASSAGTGPTEAFF. The DNA of the CDR3 is TGTGCCAGCAGCGCGGGGACAGGACCCACTGAAGCTTTCTTT. Full variable domain (remainder filled in from reference TRBV7-3 and TRBJ1-1): GAGVSQTPSNKVTEKGKYVELRCDPISGHTALYWYRQSLGQGPEFLIYFQGTGAADDSGLPNDRFFAVRPEGSVSTLKIQRTERGDSAVYLCASSAGTGPTEAFFGQGTRLTVV.

The chain links TRBV9 to TRBJ1-1, with D perhaps TRBD1 (6 bases). The CDR3 contains 16 residues. Germline CDR1 is SGDLS and CDR2 is YYNGEE. V dropped 4 bases and J dropped 1 base, with 17 bases sitting between them. CDR3 residues: CASSRAGGAGNTEAFF. CDR3 sequence (DNA): TGTGCCAGCAGCAGAGCGGGGGGCGCCGGGAACACTGAAGCTTTCTTT. Supplemented by reference TRBV9 and TRBJ1-1, the full variable domain reads DSGVTQTPKHLITATGQRVTLRCSPRSGDLSVYWYQQSLDQGLQFLIQYYNGEERAKGNILERFSAQQFPDLHSELNLSSLELGDSALYFCASSRAGGAGNTEAFFGQGTRLTVV.

The chain carries TRBV9 and TRBJ2-7, with TRBD1 matching 7 bases. The CDR3 totals 14 residues. CDR1 is SGDLS, CDR2 YYNGEE, per germline. J gave up 5 bases and V 3 bases, and 8 bases lay outside the gene matches. Written as DNA, the CDR3 is TGTGCCAGCAGCGCCACGGGACAGCCTCACGAGCAGTACTTC. Protein product: CASSATGQPHEQYF.

The chain has TRBV28 and TRBJ2-7; 8 nucleotides line up with TRBD2. The ends lost 7 bases at V and 6 bases at J; junction bases unmatched: 11. The CDR3 length is 14 residues. The germline gives CDR1 MDHEN, CDR2 SYDVKM. The CDR3 sequence is CASKTSGSQVEQYF. DNA for the CDR3: TGTGCCAGCAAGACCAGCGGGAGTCAAGTCGAGCAGTACTTC. The full variable domain, rest sourced from reference TRBV28 and TRBJ2-7, is DVKVTQSSRYLVKRTGEKVFLECVQDMDHENMFWYRQDPGLGLRLIYFSYDVKMKEKGDIPEGYSVSREKKERFSLILESASTNQTSMYLCASKTSGSQVEQYFGPGTRLTVT.

The chain combines TRBV29-1 with TRBJ1-3, with D possibly TRBD1 on 5 matching bases. Trimming cost V 3 bases and J 2 bases, with 11 bases left between them. The V gene's germline CDR1 is SQVTM and CDR2 ANQGSEA. The CDR3 is 14 amino acids. Here the CDR3 reads CSVDLGTAGNTIYF. The CDR3 nucleotides are TGCAGCGTTGACCTCGGGACTGCTGGAAACACCATATATTTT.

This chain links TRBV11-1 with TRBJ2-1; 12 nucleotides match TRBD2. The CDR3 length is 15 residues. Trimming took 6 bases from V and 7 from J; bases not matched to a gene: 7. Germline V gene sequence: CDR1 SGHAT, CDR2 FQDESV (reference sequence). The CDR3 nucleotides read TGTGCCAGCAGTTTTACTAGCGGGAGGACTAATGAGCAGTTCTTC. Residues: CASSFTSGRTNEQFF. The entire variable domain, with the rest obtained from reference TRBV11-1 and TRBJ2-1, is as follows: EAEVAQSPRYKITEKSQAVAFWCDPISGHATLYWYRQILGQGPELLVQFQDESVVDDSQLPKDRFSAERLKGVDSTLKIQPAELGDSAMYLCASSFTSGRTNEQFFGPGTRLTVL.

Worth noting for this clone: This same CDR3 is encoded by further DNA sequences in the sample. The genes are TRBV4-1 and TRBJ1-5, with no clear D. Deletions cut 1 base from V and 7 bases from J, with 11 bases between. The CDR3 is made up of 14 amino acids. Germline lookup yields CDR1 MGHRA and CDR2 YSYEKL. The CDR3 DNA sequence: TGCGCCAGCAGCCAAGTTCTTGGCGGCCAGCCCCAGCATTTT. Protein product: CASSQVLGGQPQHF.

The chain uses TRBV27 and TRBJ1-1, with a tentative D call TRBD1 (6 bases). The CDR3 is made up of 14 amino acids. Germline V CDR1 and CDR2: MNHEY, SMNVEV (reference sequence). Trimming removed 7 bases from V and 1 base from J, with 13 bases in between. The CDR3: CASKWEQGNTEAFF. The DNA for the CDR3 is TGTGCCAGCAAATGGGAACAGGGGAACACTGAAGCTTTCTTT.

V gene TRBV2 combines with J gene TRBJ1-4; 8 bases match TRBD1. Germline CDR1 and CDR2: SNHLY and FYNNEI. The CDR3 totals 14 residues. Trimming removed 5 bases from V and 10 bases from J; junction bases left unmatched: 9. CDR3 protein: CASSRTGNGGKLFF. Written as DNA, the CDR3 is TGTGCCAGCAGTCGGACAGGGAACGGGGGAAAACTGTTTTTT.